Listed below are T cell receptor beta chains from one sample, sequenced in a study of cytomegalovirus exposure and HLA in healthy donors. Sequencing used immunoSEQ multiplex PCR; TCRdb keeps in-frame clones, though not all of them. This sample has some 200,000 clones, with under 70% found just once. Sequenced sample: PBMCs. These TCRs come from a man aged 35-49 years in good health and CMV-seropositive. Each CDR3 is given with its conserved first and last residue. Fields, in order: D gene, J gene, clone size, V gene, CDR3 protein, CDR3 DNA. D genes are given only for firm matches. Only part of the rows carry a size: once, few, many, or a class if the clone is expanded.

>TRBD2|TRBJ2-7|.|TRBV7-9
CASSLGGGYEQYF
TGTGCCAGCAGCTTAGGGGGGGGCTACGAGCAGTACTTC
>TRBD1|TRBJ1-1|.|TRBV6-5
CASTPRDRGLAFF
TGTGCCAGCACCCCAAGGGACAGGGGTCTTGCTTTCTTT
>TRBD1|TRBJ1-1|.|TRBV6-5
CASSYSGTGGRQAFF
TGTGCCAGCAGTTACTCGGGAACAGGGGGAAGGCAAGCTTTCTTT
>.|TRBJ2-2|.|TRBV28
CASYSGTGELFF
TGTGCCAGTTATAGCGGCACCGGGGAGCTGTTTTTT
>.|TRBJ2-7|.|TRBV7-8
CASSYGHGKGEQYF
TGTGCCAGCAGCTACGGACATGGTAAGGGCGAGCAGTACTTC
>.|TRBJ1-2|few|TRBV10-3
CATTGPADGATWGYTF
TGTGCCACAACAGGGCCCGCGGACGGGGCCACCTGGGGCTACACCTTC
>TRBD2|TRBJ2-1|.|TRBV19
CASTILAGDSSYNEQFF
TGTGCCAGTACCATTTTAGCGGGGGACAGCTCCTACAATGAGCAGTTCTTC
>TRBD2|TRBJ2-5|.|TRBV7-9
CASSSKLAGVRETQYF
TGTGCCAGCAGCTCCAAACTAGCGGGGGTGAGGGAGACCCAGTACTTC
>.|TRBJ2-4|.|TRBV28
CASSVGGTGNIQYF
TGTGCCAGCAGCGTGGGAGGCACTGGAAACATTCAGTACTTC
>.|TRBJ1-2|few|TRBV10-2
CASRPGSSIYGYTF
TGCGCCAGCAGGCCGGGTTCCTCCATCTATGGCTACACCTTC
>TRBD1|TRBJ1-2|.|TRBV5-1
CASSDTGGDFYGYTF
TGCGCCAGCAGTGATACAGGGGGCGATTTCTATGGCTACACCTTC
>.|TRBJ1-1|.|TRBV7-9
CASSTGSPTGGRTEAFF
TGTGCCAGCAGCACCGGGAGCCCGACGGGAGGGAGGACTGAAGCTTTCTTT
>.|TRBJ2-7|.|TRBV5-1
CASSLGQGLYEQYF
TGCGCCAGCAGCTTGGGCCAGGGGCTATACGAGCAGTACTTC
>TRBD1|TRBJ1-1|once|TRBV6-1
CASSEGWGTGGTEAFF
TGTGCCAGCAGTGAAGGGTGGGGGACAGGGGGGACTGAAGCTTTCTTT
>TRBD2|TRBJ2-5|few|TRBV6-6
CASSYEGLESETQYF
TGTGCCAGCAGTTACGAGGGACTAGAATCGGAGACCCAGTACTTC
>TRBD1|TRBJ2-3|.|TRBV6-6
CASSPGGPGADTQYF
TGTGCCAGCAGTCCAGGGGGCCCTGGCGCAGATACGCAGTATTTT